This T cell receptor beta chain is drawn from a study of OX40 agonist ivuxolimab in advanced cancers. Study information: Dose-escalation patients had hepatocellular carcinoma, melanoma, renal cell or head and neck cancer. Participants averaged 60 years of age (range about 23 to 80) and were around 80% male. Findings and limits, study-wide: The average count of expanded clones was higher among CD8+ T cells than among CD4+. Low clonal expansion, among the lowest seen, marked partial responders at 0.1-3.0 mg/kg.

Clones were read by immunoSEQ multiplex PCR, and TCRdb kept only the in-frame ones, dropping some. The sample consists of 50,000 or so clones, 75% to 95% of them appearing once. Turning to this clone: The antigen remains unidentified.

The source is an adult with an advanced solid tumor such as melanoma, head and neck, liver or kidney cancer. Here the sequenced sample was CD4+ or CD8+ T cells sorted from blood, taken in a trial of the OX40 agonist ivuxolimab.

The CDR3 is CASSLGTGWTQYF. The CDR3 coding sequence is TGTGCCAGCAGCCTAGGGACTGGTTGGACCCAGTACTTC. The chain has TRBV7-6 and TRBJ2-5; tentative D call: TRBD2 (6 bases). Germline CDR1 and CDR2: SGHVS and FNYEAQ. With 5 bases removed from V and 7 bases from J, the gap between germline ends came to 14 bases. There are 13 residues in the CDR3. Full variable domain (rest looked up from reference TRBV7-6 and TRBJ2-5): GAGVSQSPRYKVTKRGQDVALRCDPISGHVSLYWYRQALGQGPEFLTYFNYEAQQDKSGLPNDRFSAERPEGSISTLTIQRTEQRDSAMYRCASSLGTGWTQYFGPGTRLLVL.